Here is one TCR beta chain with its context. Its target is not known. Extracted RNA was reverse transcribed, and the resulting cDNA served as sequencing template. Produced via immunoSEQ multiplex PCR; TCRdb's table is partial and in-frame only. Among some 160,000 clones listed, roughly two thirds were seen once. The sample originates from a study of CD8+ T cells in alopecia areata. Study-wide background: Treated patients were dosed with oral tofacitinib, taking 5 to 10 mg twice daily. Study-wide points: In scalp and blood, many expanded lesional clones persisted during tofacitinib.

Documented treatment: oral pan-JAK inhibitor, 5-10 mg twice daily. PBMCs yielded sorted CD4+ and CD8+ T cells. CDR3 size: 13 residues. The V gene's germline CDR1 is GTSNPN and CDR2 SVGIG (reference sequence). Trimming shortened V by 0 bases and J by 7 bases, and 10 bases separated the two germline ends. This sequence was found in a human donor with alopecia areata. The chain has TRBV30 and TRBJ1-5, with D hard to call. The input for sequencing was CD4+ T cells sorted from blood, taken at week 4, from a patient treated with tofacitinib. The CDR3 region is CAWSVATGQPQHF. The CDR3 DNA reads TGTGCCTGGAGTGTGGCAACCGGCCAGCCCCAGCATTTT.